The 12 T cell receptor beta chains presented below share a single source sample, sequenced in a study of T cell clones after liver transplantation. Assay: immunoSEQ multiplex PCR; the TCRdb copy retains only in-frame clones and omits some. The sample lists 55,000 to 80,000 clones, under 95% seen once, with roughly 3% in the top ten. Sequences were derived from CD4+ T cells from blood, sampled before liver transplant. The source is a human donor who received a liver transplant.

V and J are TRBV6-1 and TRBJ2-7, with no clear D. The CDR3 is 11 amino acids. Trimming shortened V by 4 bases and J by 4 bases, and 5 bases separated the two germline ends. Per the germline V gene, CDR1 is MNHNS and CDR2 is SASEGT. The CDR3 here is CASSASYEQYF. The CDR3 DNA is TGTGCCAGCAGTGCGTCTTACGAGCAGTACTTC.

This clone was seen a single time. V is TRBV18 and J is TRBJ2-7; 7 nucleotides match TRBD1. The V gene's germline CDR1 is KGHSH and CDR2 LQKENI. CDR3 length: 15 amino acids. Losses at the gene ends were 2 bases for V and 3 bases for J; bases not matched to a gene: 7. The CDR3 loop reads CASSPGTGQIYEQYF. DNA for the CDR3: TGTGCCAGCTCACCAGGGACGGGACAGATCTACGAGCAGTACTTC.

The chain employs TRBV28 and TRBJ1-5, with a weak D call TRBD1 (6 bases). There are 15 residues in the CDR3. Germline lookup yields CDR1 MDHEN and CDR2 SYDVKM. With 8 bases removed from V and 7 bases from J, the gap between germline ends came to 21 bases. The CDR3, as DNA: TGTGCCAGCGCCGACACAGGGAGTAGGGGGCAGCCCCAGCATTTT. Its protein product is CASADTGSRGQPQHF.

CDR3 residues: CSATSGSSANYGYTF. The CDR3 DNA sequence: TGCAGCGCTACGAGTGGATCCTCGGCTAACTATGGCTACACCTTC. The rearrangement uses TRBV29-1 and TRBJ1-2; no definite D call. The V gene lost 7 bases and the J gene lost 0 bases, with 18 bases spanning the gap. CDR3 length equals 15 residues. Germline V gene sequence: CDR1 SQVTM, CDR2 ANQGSEA. Complete variable domain (other parts from reference TRBV29-1 and TRBJ1-2): SAVISQKPSRDICQRGTSLTIQCQVDSQVTMMFWYRQQPGQSLTLIATANQGSEATYESGFVIDKFPISRPNLTFSTLTVSNMSPEDSSIYLCSATSGSSANYGYTFGSGTRLTVV.

The chain couples TRBV9 to TRBJ2-2; no clear D gene. The CDR3 has 12 residues. Germline values: CDR1 SGDLS, CDR2 YYNGEE. Between the trimmed V and J ends, which lost 4 bases and 5 bases, there was a span of 6 bases. The chain's CDR3 is CASSTRTGELFF. As DNA, the CDR3 is TGTGCCAGCAGCACAAGGACCGGGGAGCTGTTTTTT.

The V and J genes are TRBV7-2 and TRBJ2-1; 14 nucleotides align to TRBD2. CDR1 is SGHTA, CDR2 FQGNSA, per germline. This CDR3 region has 16 residues. Germline trimming cut 4 bases from V and 7 bases from J; bases unmatched to any gene: 6. CDR3 sequence reads: CASSSAGTSGRNEQFF. CDR3 sequence (DNA): TGTGCCAGCAGCTCCGCCGGGACTAGCGGGAGAAATGAGCAGTTCTTC.

The V call is TRBV7-2, the J call TRBJ2-3; 7 positions match TRBD2. This CDR3 contains 15 residues. CDR1 is SGHTA and CDR2 is FQGNSA in the germline V gene. J lost 5 bases, V lost 4 bases, and 9 bases had no gene match. CDR3 protein: CASSWVAGERDTQYF. CDR3 coding DNA: TGTGCCAGCAGCTGGGTGGCGGGAGAGCGAGATACGCAGTATTTT.

The V gene is TRBV2, the J gene TRBJ2-1; 11 bases line up with TRBD2. CDR3 length: 15 residues. Germline V gene lookup returns CDR1 SNHLY and CDR2 FYNNEI. V was clipped by 5 bases and J by 4 bases; unmatched bases: 4. The CDR3 here is CASSRTSGPYNEQFF. The CDR3 DNA is TGTGCCAGCAGTAGGACTAGCGGGCCTTACAATGAGCAGTTCTTC. The full variable domain, with the rest looked up from reference TRBV2 and TRBJ2-1, is EPEVTQTPSHQVTQMGQEVILRCVPISNHLYFYWYRQILGQKVEFLVSFYNNEISEKSEIFDDQFSVERPDGSNFTLKIRSTKLEDSAMYFCASSRTSGPYNEQFFGPGTRLTVL.

This chain joins TRBV5-1 and TRBJ2-1; 12 positions match TRBD2. There are 17 residues in the CDR3. CDR1 and CDR2 from the germline V gene are SGHRS and YFSETQ. Trimming removed 0 bases from V and 5 bases from J; junction bases left unmatched: 6. The CDR3 sequence is CASSLAPTSGGNNEQFF. The CDR3 DNA sequence: TGCGCCAGCAGCTTGGCCCCTACTAGCGGGGGGAACAATGAGCAGTTCTTC.

The chain joins TRBV18 to TRBJ1-4; possible D gene TRBD1, 5 bases. The CDR3 spans 16 residues. V lost 2 bases and J 5 bases, leaving 15 bases between the germline ends. In germline, CDR1 is KGHSH, CDR2 LQKENI. DNA for the CDR3: TGTGCCAGCTCACCAGGGCCGGGGACCCACAATGAAAAACTGTTTTTT. Encoded protein: CASSPGPGTHNEKLFF.

The chain employs TRBV7-2 and TRBJ2-5, with 10 bases fitting TRBD1. CDR1 and CDR2 from the germline V gene are SGHTA and FQGNSA. V dropped 5 bases and J dropped 4; count of bases not matched to a gene: 10. The CDR3 is 16 amino acids. This chain's CDR3 is CASSRETGGAGETQYF. For the CDR3, the DNA is TGTGCCAGCAGCCGTGAGACAGGGGGCGCGGGAGAGACCCAGTACTTC.

This chain links TRBV13 with TRBJ1-1, with D unclear. The CDR3 has 15 amino acids. From germline, CDR1 is PRHDT and CDR2 FYEKMQ (reference sequence). Trimming cost V 2 bases and J 1 base, with 11 bases left between them. The CDR3, as DNA: TGTGCCAGCAGCTTACGACTGGGCGCGAACACTGAAGCTTTCTTT. It codes for CASSLRLGANTEAFF.